The 30 T cell receptor beta chains listed next were all sequenced from one sample in a study of T cells after yellow fever vaccination. One entry per CDR3 protein, called by TCRdb with MiXCR from the 5' RACE reads. Counted here are hundreds of thousands of distinct CDR3 sequences, more than 3% occurring once; the ten biggest clones make up around a quarter. Sequencing used PBMCs, obtained on the day of the yellow fever booster vaccination. Source of these receptors: a man younger than 30 who received the YFV17D yellow fever vaccine.

The chain joins TRBV18 to TRBJ1-2, with 9 bases aligning to TRBD1. Germline lookup yields CDR1 KGHSH and CDR2 LQKENI. J was trimmed by 8 bases and V by 3 bases; bases with no gene match: 7. The CDR3 is made up of 14 amino acids. As DNA, the CDR3 is TGTGCCAGCTCACCGCAACAGGGGGCTGACGGCTACACCTTC. This encodes CASSPQQGADGYTF.

This rearrangement joins TRBV7-9 to TRBJ1-1; TRBD1 might be the D (6 bases). This CDR3 contains 16 residues. The germline gives CDR1 SEHNR, CDR2 FQNEAQ (reference sequence). The V end lost 0 bases, the J end lost 3 bases, and 14 bases lay between the germline ends. The DNA for the CDR3 is TGTGCCAGCAGCTTAGCGCTAGCAGGGGCCTACACTGAAGCTTTCTTT. This gives the protein CASSLALAGAYTEAFF. The full variable domain, completed using reference TRBV7-9 and TRBJ1-1, is DTGVSQNPRHKITKRGQNVTFRCDPISEHNRLYWYRQTLGQGPEFLTYFQNEAQLEKSRLLSDRFSAERPKGSFSTLEIQRTEQGDSAMYLCASSLALAGAYTEAFFGQGTRLTVV.

This clonotype was counted at least ten times. This chain joins TRBV4-2 and TRBJ2-7; tentatively, D is TRBD1 (6 bases). With 0 bases removed from V and 0 bases from J, the gap between germline ends came to 15 bases. CDR1 and CDR2 from the germline V gene are LGHNA and YNFKEQ. The CDR3 totals 17 residues. In DNA form, the CDR3 reads TGTGCCAGCAGCCAAGAAGGTTGGGGGCAGAGCTCCTACGAGCAGTACTTC. Protein product: CASSQEGWGQSSYEQYF.

This clonotype occurred many times. This rearrangement joins TRBV3-1 to TRBJ2-7; 8 positions match TRBD1. Trimming cost V 4 bases and J 0 bases; bases outside gene matches: 2. CDR1 is LGHDT and CDR2 is YNNKEL in the germline V gene (reference sequence). The CDR3 runs to 14 residues. The CDR3, as DNA: TGTGCCAGCAGCCTTCAGGGGGCCTCCTACGAGCAGTACTTC. It translates to CASSLQGASYEQYF.

This clonotype was counted a few times. V and J are TRBV28 and TRBJ2-3; D is undetermined. The CDR3 runs 13 residues. The germline gives CDR1 MDHEN, CDR2 SYDVKM. V lost 9 bases to trimming and J lost 0 bases, with 10 bases between them. CDR3 coding DNA: TGTGCCAGTGAGCCGGGTAGCACAGATACGCAGTATTTT. It encodes CASEPGSTDTQYF.

There are a few counts of this clonotype. J is TRBJ1-1 and V is TRBV19; no clear D. The CDR3 consists of 15 residues. CDR1 LNHDA and CDR2 SQIVND come from the germline V gene (reference sequence). The V end lost 5 bases, the J end lost 1 base, and 14 bases lay between the germline ends. CDR3 coding DNA: TGTGCCAGTAGTGGCTGGACTCTCGGGAACACTGAAGCTTTCTTT. It translates to CASSGWTLGNTEAFF.

In its sample, this clonotype was seen many times. The chain links TRBV20-1 to TRBJ2-3; 10 positions match TRBD2. CDR3 length equals 12 residues. Germline CDR1 and CDR2: DFQATT and SNEGSKA (reference sequence). The CDR3 bases are TGCAGGACTAGCGGGTCCTCAGATACGCAGTATTTT. It is translated as CRTSGSSDTQYF.

There are many counts of this clonotype. The J gene is TRBJ1-1, the V gene TRBV27; D uncertain. V shed 1 base and J shed 0 bases, with 6 bases lying between them. This CDR3 is 14 amino acids long. Germline lookup yields CDR1 MNHEY and CDR2 SMNVEV (reference sequence). CDR3 sequence reads: CASSLYGMNTEAFF. The CDR3 DNA reads TGTGCCAGCAGTTTATACGGCATGAACACTGAAGCTTTCTTT.

There are a few counts of this clonotype. The chain uses TRBV7-6 and TRBJ1-1; D may be TRBD1 (5 bases). Deletions cut 2 bases from V and 5 bases from J, with 12 bases between. Germline CDR1 is SGHVS and CDR2 is FNYEAQ. The CDR3 runs to 14 residues. CDR3: CASSLNRGGTEAFF. In DNA, the CDR3 is TGTGCCAGCAGCTTAAATAGGGGTGGAACTGAAGCTTTCTTT.

The chain uses TRBV12-3 or TRBV12-4 and TRBJ1-1; D might be TRBD1 (6 bases). V was pared by 7 bases and J by 5 bases, with 14 bases between. The CDR3 covers 13 residues. CDR3 protein: CASTLGGVTEAFF. Here the CDR3 DNA reads TGTGCCAGCACCCTAGGGGGGGTGACTGAAGCTTTCTTT.

Ten or more counts support this clonotype. The J gene is TRBJ1-5, the V gene TRBV12-3 or TRBV12-4; tentative D call: TRBD1 (5 bases). V lost 6 bases and J lost 9, with 15 bases in between. This CDR3 region has 13 residues. In DNA, the CDR3 is TGTGCCAGCAGCTGGGGGACCGACTGGCCCCAGCATTTT. It yields the protein CASSWGTDWPQHF.

This clonotype came up many times. V gene TRBV6-2 or TRBV6-3 combines with J gene TRBJ2-5; 8 nucleotides line up with TRBD2. V shed 8 bases and J 6 bases; nucleotides not matched to a gene: 17. This CDR3 spans 16 amino acids. Germline lookup yields CDR1 MNHEY and CDR2 SVGEGT. Written as DNA, the CDR3 is TGTGCCAGCTTACATTCCGGCGGGGGGCCCTATCAGACCCAGTACTTC. Translating gives CASLHSGGGPYQTQYF.

This clonotype was seen more than once but under ten times. The chain has TRBV24-1 and TRBJ1-1; 7 bases agree with TRBD1. V shed 4 bases and J 8 bases; nucleotides not matched to a gene: 3. Germline V CDR1 and CDR2: KGHDR, SFDVKD. This CDR3 is built from 12 residues. CDR3 in DNA: TGTGCCACCAGTGACACGGACAGGGAAGCTTTCTTT. This sequence encodes CATSDTDREAFF.

There are a few counts of this clonotype. This chain links TRBV5-1 with TRBJ1-2, with 11 bases aligning to TRBD1. Per germline, CDR1 SGHRS and CDR2 YFSETQ. With V trimmed by 3 bases and J by 6 bases, 7 bases remained unmatched. This CDR3 comprises 15 residues. This chain's CDR3 is CASSWSGTGGNGYTF. DNA for the CDR3: TGCGCCAGCAGCTGGTCCGGGACAGGGGGTAATGGCTACACCTTC.

This clonotype was recorded many times. V is TRBV5-6 and J is TRBJ2-5, with D possibly TRBD2 on 6 matching bases. Germline-derived CDR1 and CDR2 are SGHDT and YYEEEE. V was trimmed by 4 bases and J by 1 base, leaving 17 bases between them. This CDR3 comprises 16 residues. CDR3 nucleotide sequence: TGTGCCAGCAGCATTGGACACGGGAGAACCCAAGAGACCCAGTACTTC. This sequence encodes CASSIGHGRTQETQYF.

The chain joins TRBV9 to TRBJ2-7; 8 bases map to TRBD2. The junction had 4 bases not matched to a gene; V was cut back by 4 bases and J by 1 base. CDR1 and CDR2 (germline): SGDLS, YYNGEE. This CDR3 has 14 residues. The CDR3 reads CASSRGGWSYEQYF. CDR3 DNA sequence: TGTGCCAGCAGCCGGGGGGGCTGGTCCTACGAGCAGTACTTC.

This clonotype was recorded at least ten times. V and J are TRBV5-6 and TRBJ1-5; 8 nucleotides match TRBD1. The J segment lost 4 bases and the V segment lost 5 bases, leaving 14 bases of the junction unmatched. Germline assignment: CDR1 SGHDT and CDR2 YYEEEE. There are 17 residues in the CDR3. CDR3 protein: CASSLGPPQGVNQPQHF. The CDR3 DNA sequence: TGTGCCAGCAGTCTGGGCCCCCCACAGGGGGTGAATCAGCCCCAGCATTTT.

In its sample, this clonotype was seen many times. V is TRBV7-8 and J is TRBJ2-5; maybe TRBD2 (6 bases). V was cut by 8 bases and J by 5 bases, with 24 bases left in between. The CDR3 has 16 amino acids. Germline lookup yields CDR1 SGHVS and CDR2 FQNEAQ. The CDR3 nucleotides are TGTGCCAGCTGCGCGCGAAGGTTTGTGGCGGGGGAGACCCAGTACTTC. As protein: CASCARRFVAGETQYF.

The sample holds many counts of this clonotype. This chain connects TRBV6-6 to TRBJ1-2; D gene uncertain. Germline V lookup: CDR1 MNHNY, CDR2 SVGAGI (reference sequence). CDR3 length equals 12 residues. Trimming stripped 11 bases from V and 3 bases from J, with 13 bases between. The CDR3 sequence: CAGLGDDYGYTF. The CDR3 DNA reads as TGTGCCGGACTAGGAGACGACTATGGCTACACCTTC.

The J gene is TRBJ2-7, the V gene TRBV7-3; 7 bases agree with TRBD1. The ends lost 2 bases at V and 3 bases at J; junction bases unmatched: 4. The CDR3 length is 14 residues. The germline CDR1 and CDR2 sequences are SGHTA and FQGTGA. CDR3 residues: CASSLGPGGYEQYF. The CDR3 coding sequence is TGTGCCAGCAGCTTAGGCCCAGGGGGCTACGAGCAGTACTTC.

The V and J genes are TRBV3-1 and TRBJ1-1, with D possibly being TRBD1 (6 bases). Between the trimmed V and J ends, which lost 5 bases and 0 bases, there was a span of 13 bases. This CDR3 is built from 15 residues. Per the germline V gene, CDR1 is LGHDT and CDR2 is YNNKEL (reference sequence). DNA for the CDR3: TGTGCCAGCAGCAGGGGGGCAGGCATGAACACTGAAGCTTTCTTT. Its translation is CASSRGAGMNTEAFF. Using reference TRBV3-1 and TRBJ1-1 for the parts outside the CDR3, the full variable domain is DTAVSQTPKYLVTQMGNDKSIKCEQNLGHDTMYWYKQDSKKFLKIMFSYNNKELIINETVPNRFSPKSPDKAHLNLHINSLELGDSAVYFCASSRGAGMNTEAFFGQGTRLTVV.

This clonotype was counted only a few times. The J gene is TRBJ2-1, the V gene TRBV5-1; 10 nucleotides agree with TRBD1. Germline V gene lookup returns CDR1 SGHRS and CDR2 YFSETQ. This CDR3 is built from 18 residues. Unmatched junction bases numbered 17, after V lost 5 bases and J lost 6 bases. CDR3 sequence: CASRTGTGVLRRLNEQFF. CDR3 in DNA: TGCGCCAGCAGGACCGGGACAGGGGTTCTCAGACGACTCAATGAGCAGTTCTTC.

This clonotype was observed many times. The chain couples TRBV7-8 to TRBJ1-3, with D possibly being TRBD1 (5 bases). The CDR3 extends over 17 amino acids. Germline CDR1 SGHVS, CDR2 FQNEAQ. The V end was cut by 0 bases, the J end by 3 bases, with 15 bases between. The DNA for the CDR3 is TGTGCCAGCAGCTTAGCGCAGGGCGGGGGTGGTGGAAACACCATATATTTT. It encodes CASSLAQGGGGGNTIYF.

This clonotype was recorded at least ten times. The rearrangement links TRBV7-2 to TRBJ2-2; no clear D. CDR1 is SGHTA and CDR2 is FQGNSA in the germline V gene. V lost 6 bases to trimming and J lost 0 bases, with 5 bases between them. This CDR3 has 13 residues. The CDR3 sequence: CASSPANTGELFF. DNA of the CDR3: TGTGCCAGCAGTCCAGCGAACACCGGGGAGCTGTTTTTT.

This clonotype was observed at least ten times. The chain links TRBV7-9 to TRBJ1-6; perhaps TRBD1 as D (5 bases). CDR1 is SEHNR, CDR2 FQNEAQ, per germline (reference sequence). This CDR3 has 14 residues. Trimming stripped 2 bases from V and 10 bases from J, with 12 bases between. In DNA, the CDR3 is TGTGCCAGCAGCTTATCCGGGAGGGGATCACCCCTCCACTTT. Its translation is CASSLSGRGSPLHF. Filled out from reference TRBV7-9 and TRBJ1-6, the complete variable domain reads DTGVSQNPRHKITKRGQNVTFRCDPISEHNRLYWYRQTLGQGPEFLTYFQNEAQLEKSRLLSDRFSAERPKGSFSTLEIQRTEQGDSAMYLCASSLSGRGSPLHFGNGTRLTVT.

A few counts support this clonotype. This rearrangement joins TRBV27 to TRBJ2-7, with TRBD1 matching over 9 bases. The CDR3 contains 16 residues. After removal of 4 bases from V and 4 bases from J, the junction contained 11 bases not matched to a gene. The V gene's germline CDR1 is MNHEY and CDR2 SMNVEV (reference sequence). The CDR3 loop reads CASSSPGWDRAYEQYV. The CDR3 DNA reads TGTGCCAGCAGTTCCCCAGGGTGGGACAGGGCGTACGAGCAGTACGTC.

Points on this clonotype: A read error may produce the germline difference seen at one junction end. The chain is built from TRBV10-2 and TRBJ1-2, with D tentatively TRBD1 (6 bases). The CDR3 has 12 amino acids. Germline V CDR1 and CDR2: WSHSY, SAAADI. In DNA form, the CDR3 reads TGCGCCAGCAGCTTCGGGGGCTATGGCTACGCCTTC. Encoded protein: CASSFGGYGYAF.

The CDR3 loop is CASSLSPPGGPGNTIYF. CDR3 DNA: TGTGCCAGCAGTTTATCTCCCCCCGGGGGGCCTGGAAACACCATATATTTT. The chain links TRBV27 to TRBJ1-3, with D possibly matching TRBD1 (6 bases). Germline values: CDR1 MNHEY, CDR2 SMNVEV (reference sequence). The CDR3 totals 17 residues. V dropped 0 bases and J dropped 2 bases, with 14 bases sitting between them.

At least ten counts were recorded for this clonotype. The chain employs TRBV7-8 and TRBJ2-1; 11 nucleotides match TRBD2. V shed 1 base, J shed 0 bases, and the junction held 14 bases outside the gene matches. CDR3 length: 21 amino acids. The V gene's germline CDR1 is SGHVS and CDR2 FQNEAQ. The CDR3 loop reads CASSLEGLAGGARSSYNEQFF. Here the CDR3 DNA reads TGTGCCAGCAGCTTAGAAGGCCTAGCGGGGGGCGCTAGGAGCTCCTACAATGAGCAGTTCTTC. The full variable domain, its missing parts supplied by reference TRBV7-8 and TRBJ2-1, is GAGVSQSPRYKVAKRGQDVALRCDPISGHVSLFWYQQALGQGPEFLTYFQNEAQLDKSGLPSDRFFAERPEGSVSTLKIQRTQQEDSAVYLCASSLEGLAGGARSSYNEQFFGPGTRLTVL.

This clonotype has just a few counts. The chain employs TRBV14 and TRBJ2-1; D is unresolved. V was shortened by 1 base and J by 0 bases, with 7 bases between the two germline ends. This CDR3 has 15 residues. CDR1 SGHDN and CDR2 FVKESK come from the germline V gene. The CDR3 coding sequence is TGTGCCAGCAGCCAAGTTGTTAGCTCCTACAATGAGCAGTTCTTC. Translated, it gives CASSQVVSSYNEQFF.